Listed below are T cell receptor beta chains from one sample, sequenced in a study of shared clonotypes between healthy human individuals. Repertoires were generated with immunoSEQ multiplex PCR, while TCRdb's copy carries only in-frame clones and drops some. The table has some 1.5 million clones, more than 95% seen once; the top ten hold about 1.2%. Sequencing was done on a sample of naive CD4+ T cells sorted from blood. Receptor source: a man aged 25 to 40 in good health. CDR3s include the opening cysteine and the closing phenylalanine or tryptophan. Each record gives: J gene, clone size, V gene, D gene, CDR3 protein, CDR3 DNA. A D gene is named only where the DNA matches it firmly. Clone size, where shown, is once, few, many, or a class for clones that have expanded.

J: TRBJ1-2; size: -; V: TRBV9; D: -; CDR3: CASSPGRGYGYTF; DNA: TGTGCCAGCAGCCCAGGGAGGGGCTATGGCTACACCTTC
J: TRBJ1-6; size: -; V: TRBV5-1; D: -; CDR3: CASAPSSYNSPLHF; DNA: TGCGCCAGTGCTCCGAGCTCCTATAATTCACCCCTCCACTTT
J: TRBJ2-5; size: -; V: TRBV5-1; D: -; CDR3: CASNWDNRETQYF; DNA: TGCGCCAGCAACTGGGACAACCGAGAGACCCAGTACTTC
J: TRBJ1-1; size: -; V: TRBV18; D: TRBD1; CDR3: CASSRDRDYEAFF; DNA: TGTGCCAGCTCACGCGACAGGGACTATGAAGCTTTCTTT
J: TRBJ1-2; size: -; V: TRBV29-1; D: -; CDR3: CSVVPGVADGPSYYGYTF; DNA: TGCAGCGTTGTCCCCGGTGTGGCAGATGGACCCTCTTATTATGGCTACACCTTC
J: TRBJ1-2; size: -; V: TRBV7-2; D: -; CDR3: CASSVDSLNYGYTF; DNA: TGTGCCAGCAGCGTGGACAGCCTAAACTATGGCTACACCTTC
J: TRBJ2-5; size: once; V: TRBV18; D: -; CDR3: CASSLLALQETQYF; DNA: TGTGCCAGCTCCCTCCTAGCGCTCCAAGAGACCCAGTACTTC
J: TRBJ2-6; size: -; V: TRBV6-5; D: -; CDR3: CASSVAGANVLTF; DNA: TGTGCCAGCAGTGTAGCTGGGGCCAACGTCCTGACTTTC
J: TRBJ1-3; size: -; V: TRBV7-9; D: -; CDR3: CASSPNPTGLTGNTIYF; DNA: TGTGCCAGCAGCCCTAATCCGACAGGTCTAACTGGAAACACCATATATTTT
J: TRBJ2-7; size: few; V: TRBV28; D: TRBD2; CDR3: CASSPGGGASYEQYF; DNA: TGTGCCAGCAGCCCGGGCGGGGGGGCCTCCTACGAGCAGTACTTC
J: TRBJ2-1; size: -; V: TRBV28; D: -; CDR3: CASRLSVYNEQFF; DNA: TGTGCCAGCAGACTATCAGTCTACAATGAGCAGTTCTTC
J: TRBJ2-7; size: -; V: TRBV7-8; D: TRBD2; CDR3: CASSLVGGSEQYF; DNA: TGTGCCAGCAGCTTAGTCGGGGGGAGCGAGCAGTACTTC
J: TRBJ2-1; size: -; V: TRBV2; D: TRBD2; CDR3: CAIGPGTSGIEQFF; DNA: TGTGCCATAGGACCCGGGACTAGCGGAATTGAGCAGTTCTTC
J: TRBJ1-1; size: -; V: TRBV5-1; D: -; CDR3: CASTKMGGVAEEAFF; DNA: TGCGCCAGCACTAAGATGGGGGGAGTGGCGGAGGAAGCTTTCTTT